Included here is one T cell receptor (beta chain) sequence, with context. The entry originates in a study of blood T cell repertoires in COVID-19. Study overall: Italy, Spain and the United States were the sources of the convalescent and acute COVID-19 samples. Nucleic acid was either cDNA or gDNA, and it came from T cells, B-cell-depleted T cells, or PBMCs.

Study processing details: Scientists estimated how many nucleated cells there were by amplifying reference gene primers. Only in-frame clones appear in the TCRdb table, and some are missing; sequencing was by immunoSEQ multiplex PCR. The V and J calls and clone size were taken over from that table, and D and trimming were inferred from the DNA. The repertoire has about 170,000 clones, around 90% of them found once; the top ten carry less than 0.7%. Seattle enrolled patients during active infection and tracked them longitudinally. The CDR3 is 14 residues long. V lost 7 bases to trimming and J lost 1 base, with 13 bases between them. Germline V gene lookup returns CDR1 LGHDT and CDR2 YNNKEL (reference sequence).

This TCR derives from a man in his 60s with COVID-19, enrolled during active disease. The chain couples TRBV3-1 (or the pseudogene TRBV3-2) to TRBJ1-1, with D possibly TRBD1 on 6 matching bases. What was sequenced was peripheral blood. The CDR3 coding sequence is TGTGCCAGCAAAAACGGACAGCCGAACACTGAAGCTTTCTTT. Translation gives CASKNGQPNTEAFF.